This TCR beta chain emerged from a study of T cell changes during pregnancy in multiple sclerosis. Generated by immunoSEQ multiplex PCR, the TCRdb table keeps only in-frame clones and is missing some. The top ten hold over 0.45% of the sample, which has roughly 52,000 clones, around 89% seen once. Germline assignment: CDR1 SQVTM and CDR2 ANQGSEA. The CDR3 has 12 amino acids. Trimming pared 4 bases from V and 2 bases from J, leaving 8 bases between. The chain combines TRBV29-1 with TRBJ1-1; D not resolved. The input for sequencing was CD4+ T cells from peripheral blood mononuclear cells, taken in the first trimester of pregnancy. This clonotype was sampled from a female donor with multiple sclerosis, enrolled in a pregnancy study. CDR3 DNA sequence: TGCAGCGTTGGTGGACTAAACACTGAAGCTTTCTTT. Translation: CSVGGLNTEAFF.